This T cell receptor (beta chain) is drawn from a study of Ad26.COV2.S vaccination and SARS-CoV-2 variants. Across the study: By the intramuscular route, Ad26.COV2.S was given once, or twice 56 days apart.

Only in-frame clones appear in the TCRdb table, and some are missing; sequencing was by immunoSEQ multiplex PCR. The data contain about 680,000 clones, 89% of them singletons. Treatment specified: roughly 19 received Ad26.COV2.S at low or high dose, single or two shots; about 5 received placebo; per-sample allocation not given. Sampling was done on day 63 after the first vaccine or placebo injection. An Ad26 vector expressing Wuhan-strain SARS-CoV-2 spike served as the vaccine. Trimming took 2 bases from V and 7 from J, leaving 5 bases between them. CDR1 is MNHNY, CDR2 SVGAGI, per germline (reference sequence). The CDR3 consists of 11 residues.

J is TRBJ1-2 and V is TRBV6-6; the D is unclear. The material was peripheral blood, obtained in a trial of Ad26.COV2.S vaccine versus placebo. The sequence derives from a person between 18 and 65 years old who received the Ad26.COV2.S COVID-19 vaccine or a placebo. CDR3 region: CASSYGFGYTF. The CDR3 DNA sequence: TGTGCCAGCAGTTACGGGTTTGGCTACACCTTC.